The next 12 T cell receptor beta chains were all read from a single sample in a study of graft-versus-host responses after intestinal transplantation (dated by TCRdb to the early 2020s). The method behind the library was the immunoSEQ multiplex PCR assay. TCRdb stores this immuneACCESS table with in-frame sequences only. Part of the clones is absent; in the studies checked, under half of the shortfall reflects unresolved V genes, and no reason is known for the rest. The sample contains some 50,000 clones, roughly 80% of them found a single time. The top ten hold 0.45% to 0.55% of the sample. Reading the label with the study, this specimen's time point is: cells obtained before transplantation from donor or recipient. These TCRs are of unknown antigen specificity. The material sequenced was unstimulated CD4+ T cells sorted from spleen or lymph node cells, taken before transplant. Source of these receptors: a human donor who was the organ donor for an intestinal transplant.

CDR3 sequence reads: CASSLVQATDTQYF. The CDR3 nucleotides are TGTGCCAGCAGCTTGGTGCAGGCCACAGATACGCAGTATTTT. The chain employs TRBV5-4 and TRBJ2-3; D is unresolved. Germline CDR1 SGHNT, CDR2 YYREEE (reference sequence). The CDR3 runs 14 residues. The V and J ends lost 0 bases and 2 bases respectively, with 7 bases between them.

CDR3 DNA sequence: TGTGCCAGCAGCTTGAGACGTAACACTGAAGCTTTCTTT. Translated, it gives CASSLRRNTEAFF. The V and J genes are TRBV5-6 and TRBJ1-1; unclear D gene. This CDR3 has 13 amino acids. CDR1 is SGHDT and CDR2 is YYEEEE in the germline V gene. V was clipped by 1 base and J by 2 bases, with 6 bases between them.

This sequence joins TRBV11-2 and TRBJ2-1; 11 nucleotides align to TRBD2. The CDR3 runs to 15 residues. CDR1 is SGHAT, CDR2 FQNNGV, per germline. J lost 4 bases, V lost 4 bases, and 3 bases had no gene match. The CDR3 loop is CASSSGTSGYNEQFF. For the CDR3, the DNA is TGTGCCAGCAGCTCCGGGACTAGCGGTTACAATGAGCAGTTCTTC.

In this sample, this clone turned up a few times. The chain recombines TRBV5-6 with TRBJ2-1; 8 nucleotides align to TRBD1. CDR3 length: 17 amino acids. Germline V gene lookup returns CDR1 SGHDT and CDR2 YYEEEE. V lost 3 bases, J lost 4 bases, and 12 bases stayed unmatched. Here the CDR3 reads CASSSGWQGAFYNEQFF. The DNA for the CDR3 is TGTGCCAGCAGCTCTGGATGGCAGGGGGCTTTTTACAATGAGCAGTTCTTC.

This clone was seen once. The rearrangement links TRBV5-4 to TRBJ1-2, with D tentatively TRBD1 (6 bases). The V end was cut by 1 base, the J end by 5 bases, with 15 bases between. The CDR3 consists of 15 residues. Germline CDR1 reads SGHNT; CDR2 reads YYREEE (reference sequence). The CDR3 DNA is TGTGCCAGCAGCTTGAGGGCAGGGGAGGGATATGGCTACACCTTC. Amino acid sequence: CASSLRAGEGYGYTF.

The chain combines TRBV27 with TRBJ2-5; D may be TRBD1 (6 bases). V was cut by 6 bases and J by 9 bases, with 8 bases left in between. CDR3 length: 10 amino acids. Germline values: CDR1 MNHEY, CDR2 SMNVEV (reference sequence). CDR3 bases: TGTGCCAGCAGACCAGGGGCCCAGTACTTC. As protein: CASRPGAQYF.

The genes are TRBV4-3 and TRBJ2-1, with D uncertain. The CDR3 is 16 residues long. V lost 0 bases and J 6 bases, leaving 15 bases between the germline ends. CDR1 LGHNA and CDR2 YSLEER come from the germline V gene. CDR3 loop: CASSQDVPPARNEQFF. CDR3 bases: TGCGCCAGCAGCCAAGATGTGCCTCCGGCGCGCAATGAGCAGTTCTTC.

In DNA, the CDR3 is TGTGCCAGCAGCGGACAGGGCGCCTACAATGAGCAGTTCTTC. Translation: CASSGQGAYNEQFF. This chain links TRBV6-5 with TRBJ2-1; 8 bases map to TRBD1. There are 14 residues in the CDR3. The V and J ends lost 6 bases and 2 bases, in that order; junction bases with no gene match: 3. CDR1 MNHEY and CDR2 SVGAGI come from the germline V gene.

CDR3 protein: CASTERPGLRWGGTDTQYF. CDR3 bases: TGTGCCAGCACCGAACGACCGGGACTAAGATGGGGTGGCACAGATACGCAGTATTTT. V gene TRBV21-1 combines with J gene TRBJ2-3; the table calls TRBD2, which could not be checked here. TRBV21-1 is annotated as a pseudogene. This CDR3 is built from 19 residues.

V and J are TRBV21-1 and TRBJ1-2; TRBD1 reflects the table's D call only, with no check against the DNA. TRBV21-1 corresponds to a pseudogene. The CDR3 totals 14 residues. The CDR3 coding sequence is TGTGCCAGCAGCCACGGACAGGGGGCGACTGGCTACACCTTC. Its translation is CASSHGQGATGYTF.

The chain joins TRBV9 to TRBJ1-2; 11 bases line up with TRBD1. The CDR3 contains 16 residues. V shed 0 bases and J 0 bases; nucleotides not matched to a gene: 1. Germline CDR1 reads SGDLS; CDR2 reads YYNGEE. The CDR3 DNA is TGTGCCAGCAGCGTAGCGGGACAGGGGGCTAACTATGGCTACACCTTC. This codes for CASSVAGQGANYGYTF.

The J gene is TRBJ2-1, the V gene TRBV4-1; TRBD1 or TRBD2 may be the D gene (5 bases each). This CDR3 region has 14 residues. Trimming removed 2 bases at V and 8 bases at J, with 13 bases between. In germline, CDR1 is MGHRA, CDR2 YSYEKL. In DNA, the CDR3 is TGCGCCAGCAGCCAACTGGGACGGGTCGATGAGCAGTTCTTC. Its translation is CASSQLGRVDEQFF.